This T cell receptor (beta chain) was recorded in a study of blood T cell repertoires in COVID-19. The method was immunoSEQ multiplex PCR; TCRdb's version includes in-frame clones alone and lacks a portion of them. The sample yields about 220,000 clones, approximately 83% seen once. The CDR3 is 15 residues long. The germline V gene encodes CDR1 SGHRS and CDR2 YFSETQ. Losses at the gene ends were 4 bases for V and 3 bases for J; bases not matched to a gene: 4. This TCR was sampled from an older woman with acute or convalescent COVID-19. Material for sequencing was peripheral blood. The J gene is TRBJ1-6, the V gene TRBV5-1, with TRBD1 matching over 7 bases. The CDR3 bases are TGCGCCAGCAGCATGGGGACAGACTATAATTCACCCCTCCACTTT. Amino acid sequence: CASSMGTDYNSPLHF.